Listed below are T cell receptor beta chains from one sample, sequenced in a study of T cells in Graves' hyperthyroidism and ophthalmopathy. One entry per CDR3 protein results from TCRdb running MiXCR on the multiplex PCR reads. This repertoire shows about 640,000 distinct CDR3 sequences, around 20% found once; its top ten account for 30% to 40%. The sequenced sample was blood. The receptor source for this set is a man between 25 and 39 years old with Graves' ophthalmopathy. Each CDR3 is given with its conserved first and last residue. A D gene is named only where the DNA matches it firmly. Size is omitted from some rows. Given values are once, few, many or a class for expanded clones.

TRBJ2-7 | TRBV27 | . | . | CASSLSGAPTEQYF | TGTGCCAGCAGTTTATCGGGAGCCCCTACGGAGCAGTACTTC
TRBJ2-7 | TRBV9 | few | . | CASSTGTPPYEQYF | TGTGCCAGCAGCACCGGGACGCCACCCTACGAGCAGTACTTC
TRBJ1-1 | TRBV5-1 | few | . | CTSSLGGATEAFF | TGCACCAGCAGCTTAGGAGGGGCCACTGAAGCTTTCTTT
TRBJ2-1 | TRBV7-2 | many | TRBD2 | CASSQSSGSNEQFF | TGTGCCAGCAGCCAGTCTAGCGGGAGTAATGAGCAGTTCTTC
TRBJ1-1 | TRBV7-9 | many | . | CASSEAPEMAFF | TGTGCCAGCAGCGAGGCCCCGGAAATGGCTTTCTTT
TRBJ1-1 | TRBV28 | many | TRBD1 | CASSIPGTGANLNTEAFF | TGTGCCAGCAGTATCCCTGGGACAGGGGCCAACCTGAACACTGAAGCTTTCTTT
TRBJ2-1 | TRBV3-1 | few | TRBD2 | CASSQFKSLAGDNEQFF | TGTGCCAGCAGCCAATTTAAAAGTCTAGCGGGAGATAATGAGCAGTTCTTC
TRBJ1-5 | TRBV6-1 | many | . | CASSPGISNQPQHF | TGTGCCAGCAGCCCCGGGATTAGCAATCAGCCCCAGCATTTT
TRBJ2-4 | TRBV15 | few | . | CATSEGGGQTIQYF | TGTGCCACCAGCGAGGGGGGAGGACAAACCATTCAGTACTTC
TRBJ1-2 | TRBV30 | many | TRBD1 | CAGWTGRGYTF | TGTGCCGGGTGGACAGGGCGCGGCTACACCTTC
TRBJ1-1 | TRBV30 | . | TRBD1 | CACHRGSDTEAFF | TGTGCCTGCCACAGGGGATCGGACACTGAAGCTTTCTTT
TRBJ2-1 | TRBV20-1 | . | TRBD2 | CSARQTGGSYNEQFF | TGCAGTGCTAGACAAACGGGAGGCTCCTACAATGAGCAGTTCTTC
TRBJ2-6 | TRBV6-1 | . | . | CASSDPPSGANVLTF | TGTGCCAGCAGTGATCCTCCCTCTGGGGCCAACGTCCTGACTTTC
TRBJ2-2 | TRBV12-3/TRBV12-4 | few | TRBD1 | CASSPGTGYSGELFF | TGTGCCAGCAGCCCCGGGACAGGGTACTCCGGGGAGCTGTTTTTT
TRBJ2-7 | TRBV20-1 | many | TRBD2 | CSAAPLAGNPYEQYF | TGCAGTGCTGCGCCGCTAGCGGGGAACCCCTACGAGCAGTACTTC
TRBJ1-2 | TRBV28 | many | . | CASSFAPVYGYTF | TGTGCCAGCAGTTTTGCGCCCGTCTATGGCTACACCTTC
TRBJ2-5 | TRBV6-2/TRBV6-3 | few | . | CASSEGHQETQYF | TGTGCCAGCAGTGAGGGACATCAAGAGACCCAGTACTTC
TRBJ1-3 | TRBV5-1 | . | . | CASSLAGETGNTIYF | TGCGCCAGCAGCTTGGCGGGGGAGACCGGAAACACCATATATTTT
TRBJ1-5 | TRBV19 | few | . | CASSIEGQYSNQPQHF | TGTGCCAGTAGTATAGAAGGACAGTATAGCAATCAGCCCCAGCATTTT
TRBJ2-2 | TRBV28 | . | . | CASTQGGPNTGELFF | TGTGCCAGCACCCAGGGTGGCCCGAACACCGGGGAGCTGTTTTTT
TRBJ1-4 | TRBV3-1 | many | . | CASSPFGGRGDEKLFF | TGTGCCAGCAGCCCGTTTGGCGGGAGAGGGGATGAAAAACTGTTTTTT
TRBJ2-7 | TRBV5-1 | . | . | CASSQEPGLVREQYF | TGCGCCAGCAGCCAAGAACCGGGACTGGTCCGCGAGCAGTACTTC
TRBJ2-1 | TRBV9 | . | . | CASSVEGGIGYEQFF | TGTGCCAGCAGCGTAGAGGGCGGGATCGGCTATGAGCAGTTCTTC
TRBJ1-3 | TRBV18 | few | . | CASSPSRGSSGNTIYF | TGTGCCAGCTCACCATCCCGGGGGAGCTCTGGAAACACCATATATTTT
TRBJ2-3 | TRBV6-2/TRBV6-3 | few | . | CASSYSVGVRGTQYF | TGTGCCAGCAGTTACTCGGTGGGGGTCCGGGGTACGCAGTATTTT
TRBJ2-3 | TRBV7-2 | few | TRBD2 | CASSFGTSIMDTQYF | TGTGCCAGCAGCTTCGGGACTAGTATTATGGATACGCAGTATTTT
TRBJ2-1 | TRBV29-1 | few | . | CSAETGASYNEQFF | TGCAGCGCTGAGACGGGAGCCTCCTACAATGAGCAGTTCTTC
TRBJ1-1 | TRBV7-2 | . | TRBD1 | CASRTGTGTEAFF | TGTGCCAGCAGAACCGGGACAGGCACTGAAGCTTTCTTT
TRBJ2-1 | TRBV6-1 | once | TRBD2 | CASSPTGLAGGGDNEQFF | TGTGCCAGCAGTCCCACGGGACTAGCGGGAGGAGGCGACAATGAGCAGTTCTTC
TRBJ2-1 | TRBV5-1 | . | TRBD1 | CASSGTGLYNEQFF | TGCGCCAGCAGCGGGACAGGCCTCTACAATGAGCAGTTCTTC
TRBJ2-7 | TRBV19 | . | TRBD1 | CASSMYSQGVNEQYF | TGTGCCAGTAGTATGTATAGCCAGGGGGTCAACGAGCAGTACTTC
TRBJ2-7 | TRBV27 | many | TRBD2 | CASSLTSGYEQYF | TGTGCCAGCAGTTTAACTAGCGGCTACGAGCAGTACTTC
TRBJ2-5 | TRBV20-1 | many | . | CSARGRRGIGETQYF | TGCAGTGCTAGAGGCCGGCGGGGAATTGGAGAGACCCAGTACTTC
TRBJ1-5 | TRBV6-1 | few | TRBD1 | CASMDRGNQPQHF | TGTGCCAGCATGGACAGGGGCAATCAGCCCCAGCATTTT
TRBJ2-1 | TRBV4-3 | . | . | CASSLFGTPQGNEQFF | TGCGCCAGCAGCCTTTTTGGGACCCCACAGGGCAATGAGCAGTTCTTC
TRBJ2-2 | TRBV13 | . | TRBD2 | CASSARGAGELFF | TGTGCCAGCAGCGCGCGGGGGGCCGGGGAGCTGTTTTTT
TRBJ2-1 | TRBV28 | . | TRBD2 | CASSPAVAGTDEQFF | TGTGCCAGCAGCCCGGCGGTAGCGGGAACGGATGAGCAGTTCTTC
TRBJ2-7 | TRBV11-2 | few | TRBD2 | CASSLELAGDYEQYF | TGTGCCAGCAGCTTAGAACTAGCGGGAGACTACGAGCAGTACTTC
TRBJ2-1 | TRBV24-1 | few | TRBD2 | CATSTGLAGWGEQFF | TGTGCCACCAGTACCGGACTAGCGGGATGGGGTGAGCAGTTCTTC
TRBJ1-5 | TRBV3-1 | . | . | CASSSPDRTNQPQHF | TGTGCCAGCAGCTCCCCCGACAGGACCAATCAGCCCCAGCATTTT
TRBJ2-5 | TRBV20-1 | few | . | CSAPTTFRGGEAQYF | TGCAGTGCTCCAACGACATTCAGGGGCGGTGAGGCCCAGTACTTC
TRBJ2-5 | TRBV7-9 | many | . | CASSFQEDRPYQETQYF | TGTGCCAGCAGCTTTCAGGAGGACAGACCCTACCAAGAGACCCAGTACTTC
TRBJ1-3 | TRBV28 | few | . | CASLGSGNTIYF | TGTGCCAGCCTCGGTTCTGGAAACACCATATATTTT
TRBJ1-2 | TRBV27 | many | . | CASSLSQDTPGGYTF | TGTGCCAGCAGTTTATCGCAGGATACCCCCGGGGGCTACACCTTC
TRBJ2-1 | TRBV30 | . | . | CAWHIGNEQFF | TGTGCCTGGCATATCGGCAATGAGCAGTTCTTC
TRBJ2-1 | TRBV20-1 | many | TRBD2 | CSGERRERSLNEQFF | TGCAGTGGGGAGAGGCGGGAGAGGAGCCTCAATGAGCAGTTCTTC
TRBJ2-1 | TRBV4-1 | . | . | CASSQDLFGRDRRSEQFF | TGTGCCAGCAGCCAAGATCTCTTTGGACGGGACCGGCGCAGTGAGCAGTTCTTC
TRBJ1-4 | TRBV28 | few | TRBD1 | CASSGGEEKLFF | TGTGCCAGCTCAGGGGGAGAGGAAAAACTGTTTTTT
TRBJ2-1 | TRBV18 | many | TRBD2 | CASCSGREDNEQFF | TGTGCCAGCTGTAGCGGGAGGGAGGACAATGAGCAGTTCTTC
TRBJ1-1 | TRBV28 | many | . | CATLKENTEAFF | TGTGCCACCTTAAAAGAGAACACTGAAGCTTTCTTT
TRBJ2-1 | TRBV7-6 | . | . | CASSLSRARYNEQFF | TGTGCCAGCAGCCTCAGTAGGGCGCGCTACAATGAGCAGTTCTTC
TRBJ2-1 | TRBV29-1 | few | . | CSVPIRGGEQFF | TGCAGCGTTCCTATAAGGGGCGGGGAGCAGTTCTTC
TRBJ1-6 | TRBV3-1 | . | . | CASSQGNRLSPLHF | TGTGCCAGTAGCCAAGGGAACAGATTGTCACCCCTCCACTTT
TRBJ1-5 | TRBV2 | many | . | CASSTAYSNQPQHF | TGTGCCAGCAGTACTGCATATAGCAATCAGCCCCAGCATTTT